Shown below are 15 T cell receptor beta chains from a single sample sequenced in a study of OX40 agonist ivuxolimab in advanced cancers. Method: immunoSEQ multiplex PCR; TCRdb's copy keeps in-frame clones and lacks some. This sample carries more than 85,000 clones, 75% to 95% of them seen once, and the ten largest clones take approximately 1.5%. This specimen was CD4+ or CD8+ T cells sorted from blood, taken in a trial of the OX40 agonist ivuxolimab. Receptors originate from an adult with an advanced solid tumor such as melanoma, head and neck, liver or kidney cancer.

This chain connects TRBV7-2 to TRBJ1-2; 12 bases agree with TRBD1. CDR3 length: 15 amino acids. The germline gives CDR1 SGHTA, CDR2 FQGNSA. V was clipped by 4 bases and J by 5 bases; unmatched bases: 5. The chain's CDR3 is CASSSRDRGQYGYTF. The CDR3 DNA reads TGTGCCAGCAGCTCCCGGGACAGGGGGCAGTATGGCTACACCTTC.

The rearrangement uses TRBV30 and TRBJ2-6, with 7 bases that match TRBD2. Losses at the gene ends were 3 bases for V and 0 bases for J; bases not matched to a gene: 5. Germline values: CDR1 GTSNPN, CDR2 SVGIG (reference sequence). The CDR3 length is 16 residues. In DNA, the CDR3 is TGTGCCTGGAGGGAAGCGGGGCCCTCTGGGGCCAACGTCCTGACTTTC. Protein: CAWREAGPSGANVLTF.

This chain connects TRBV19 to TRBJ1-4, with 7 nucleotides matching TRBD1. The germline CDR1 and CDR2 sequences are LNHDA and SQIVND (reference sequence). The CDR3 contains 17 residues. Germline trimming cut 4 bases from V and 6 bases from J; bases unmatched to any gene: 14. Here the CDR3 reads CASSSPRIQGWYEKLFF. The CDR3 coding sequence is TGTGCCAGTAGTAGCCCCCGCATACAGGGGTGGTATGAAAAACTGTTTTTT.

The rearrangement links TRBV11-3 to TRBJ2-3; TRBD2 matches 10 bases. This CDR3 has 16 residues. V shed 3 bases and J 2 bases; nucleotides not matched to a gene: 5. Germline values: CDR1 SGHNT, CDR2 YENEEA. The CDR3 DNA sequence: TGTGCCAGCAGCTTCGGCACTAGCGGGACCACAGATACGCAGTATTTT. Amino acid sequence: CASSFGTSGTTDTQYF.

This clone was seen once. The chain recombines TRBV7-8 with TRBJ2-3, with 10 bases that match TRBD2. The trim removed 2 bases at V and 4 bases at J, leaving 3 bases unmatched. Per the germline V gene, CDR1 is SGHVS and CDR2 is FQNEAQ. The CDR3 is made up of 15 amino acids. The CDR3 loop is CASSLQRGGPDTQYF. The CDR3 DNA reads TGTGCCAGCAGCTTACAGCGGGGGGGACCAGATACGCAGTATTTT.

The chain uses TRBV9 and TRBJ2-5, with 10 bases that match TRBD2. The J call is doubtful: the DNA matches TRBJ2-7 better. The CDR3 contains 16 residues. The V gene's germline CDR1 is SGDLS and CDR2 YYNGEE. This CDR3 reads CASSVLDGTSVDEQYF. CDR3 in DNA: TGTGCCAGCAGCGTACTAGATGGGACTAGCGTGGACGAGCAGTACTTC.

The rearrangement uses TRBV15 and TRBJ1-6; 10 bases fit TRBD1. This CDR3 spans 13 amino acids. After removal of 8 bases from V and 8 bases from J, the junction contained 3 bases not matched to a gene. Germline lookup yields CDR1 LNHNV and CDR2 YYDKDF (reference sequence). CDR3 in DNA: TGTGCCACCGGGGACAGGGGAGATTCACCCCTCCACTTT. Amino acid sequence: CATGDRGDSPLHF.

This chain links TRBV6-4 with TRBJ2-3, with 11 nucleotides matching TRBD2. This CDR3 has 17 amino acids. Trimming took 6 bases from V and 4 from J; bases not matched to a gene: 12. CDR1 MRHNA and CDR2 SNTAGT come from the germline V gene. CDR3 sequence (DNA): TGTGCCAGCAGAGCTAGCGGGAGGCTAATTGGCCCAGATACGCAGTATTTT. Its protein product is CASRASGRLIGPDTQYF.

The CDR3: CASSLGELETQYF. The CDR3 region has the DNA TGCGCCAGCAGCTTGGGGGAGCTGGAGACCCAGTACTTC. J is TRBJ2-5 and V is TRBV5-1, with D possibly TRBD2 on 5 matching bases. V was shortened by 0 bases and J by 5 bases, with 8 bases between the two germline ends. Germline loops: CDR1 SGHRS, CDR2 YFSETQ. CDR3 length: 13 residues.

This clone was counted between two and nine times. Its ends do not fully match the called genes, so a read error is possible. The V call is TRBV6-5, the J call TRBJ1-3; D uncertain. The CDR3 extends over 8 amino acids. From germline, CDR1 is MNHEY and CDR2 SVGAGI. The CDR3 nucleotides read TGTGCCAGCAGTCCAGACGAGTTT. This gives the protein CASSPDEF.

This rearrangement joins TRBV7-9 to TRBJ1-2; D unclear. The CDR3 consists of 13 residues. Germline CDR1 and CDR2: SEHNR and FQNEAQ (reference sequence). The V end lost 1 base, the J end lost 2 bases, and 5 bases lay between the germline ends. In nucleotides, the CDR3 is TGTGCCAGCAGCTTAGGGCCGAACTATGGCTACACCTTC. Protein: CASSLGPNYGYTF.

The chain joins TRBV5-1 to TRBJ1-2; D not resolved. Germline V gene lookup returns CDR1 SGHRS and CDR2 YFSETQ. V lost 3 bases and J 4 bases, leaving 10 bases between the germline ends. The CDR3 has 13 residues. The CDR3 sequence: CASSSDLSYGYTF. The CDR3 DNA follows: TGCGCCAGCAGCTCAGATTTAAGCTATGGCTACACCTTC.

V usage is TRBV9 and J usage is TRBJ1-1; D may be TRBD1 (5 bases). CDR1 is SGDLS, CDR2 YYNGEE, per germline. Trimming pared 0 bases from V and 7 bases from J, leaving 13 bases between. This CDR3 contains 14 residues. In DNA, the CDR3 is TGTGCCAGCAGCGTAGACGTGGGGACCGATGAAGCTTTCTTT. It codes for CASSVDVGTDEAFF.

The CDR3 region is CASSGGTSAEQYF. CDR3 coding DNA: TGTGCCAGCAGCGGCGGGACATCGGCCGAGCAGTACTTC. This chain links TRBV9 with TRBJ2-7, with D perhaps given as TRBD1 or TRBD2 (6 bases each). The germline V and J ends were trimmed by 3 bases and 6 bases, with 13 bases remaining between them. The CDR3 has 13 amino acids. CDR1 is SGDLS and CDR2 is YYNGEE in the germline V gene. The variable domain in full, completed from reference TRBV9 and TRBJ2-7, reads DSGVTQTPKHLITATGQRVTLRCSPRSGDLSVYWYQQSLDQGLQFLIQYYNGEERAKGNILERFSAQQFPDLHSELNLSSLELGDSALYFCASSGGTSAEQYFGPGTRLTVT.

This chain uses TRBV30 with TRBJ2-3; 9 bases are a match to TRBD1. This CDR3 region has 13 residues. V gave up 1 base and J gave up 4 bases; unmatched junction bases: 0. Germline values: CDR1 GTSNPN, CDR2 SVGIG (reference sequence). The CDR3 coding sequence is TGTGCCTGGAGTGGACAGGGGGCAGATACGCAGTATTTT. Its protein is CAWSGQGADTQYF. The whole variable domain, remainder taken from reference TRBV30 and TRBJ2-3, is SQTIHQWPATLVQPVGSPLSLECTVEGTSNPNLYWYRQAAGRGLQLLFYSVGIGQISSEVPQNLSASRPQDRQFILSSKKLLLSDSGFYLCAWSGQGADTQYFGPGTRLTVL.